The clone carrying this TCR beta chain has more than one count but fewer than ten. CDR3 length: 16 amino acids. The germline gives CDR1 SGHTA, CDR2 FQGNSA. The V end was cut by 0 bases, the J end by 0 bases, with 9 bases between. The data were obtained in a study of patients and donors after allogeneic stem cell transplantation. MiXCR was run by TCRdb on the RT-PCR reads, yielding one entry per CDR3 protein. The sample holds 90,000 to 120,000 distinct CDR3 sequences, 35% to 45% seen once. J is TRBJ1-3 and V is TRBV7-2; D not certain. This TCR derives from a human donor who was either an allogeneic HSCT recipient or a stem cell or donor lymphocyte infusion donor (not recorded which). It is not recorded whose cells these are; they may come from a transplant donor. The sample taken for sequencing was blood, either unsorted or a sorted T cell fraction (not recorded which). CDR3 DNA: TGTGCCAGCAGCTTAGCTGGTCAGAACTCTGGAAACACCATATATTTT. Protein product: CASSLAGQNSGNTIYF.